These 17 T cell receptor beta chains came from one sample sequenced in a study of immune evolution from preneoplasia to lung adenocarcinoma. Data came from immunoSEQ multiplex PCR; TCRdb stores just in-frame clones and leaves some out. The sample shows about 10,000 clones, 88% of them seen only once. The sequenced sample was FFPE invasive lung adenocarcinoma tissue. These receptors all come from a person aged 65-85 years with invasive lung adenocarcinoma. Some clones in this sample may be carry-over from other donors' samples.

V is TRBV5-8 and J is TRBJ1-2; D is uncertain. This CDR3 comprises 12 residues. Germline CDR1 reads SGHTS; CDR2 reads YDEGEE. The V end was cut by 6 bases, the J end by 4 bases, with 10 bases between. The CDR3 DNA reads TGTGCCAGCACTCCTTGGGGCTATGGCTACACCTTC. It is translated as CASTPWGYGYTF.

The rearrangement joins TRBV7-9 to TRBJ1-5, with no clear D. The germline V gene encodes CDR1 SEHNR and CDR2 FQNEAQ (reference sequence). Trimming shortened V by 1 base and J by 7 bases, and 5 bases separated the two germline ends. This CDR3 is 12 amino acids long. This CDR3 reads CASSLGHQPQHF. DNA for the CDR3: TGTGCCAGCAGCTTAGGTCACCAGCCCCAGCATTTT.

This chain joins TRBV19 and TRBJ2-3; 8 bases are shared with TRBD2. This CDR3 has 14 residues. The ends lost 6 bases at V and 6 bases at J; junction bases unmatched: 8. Germline values: CDR1 LNHDA, CDR2 SQIVND (reference sequence). The CDR3 protein is CASSPSGSADTQYF. For the CDR3, the DNA is TGTGCCAGTAGCCCGAGCGGGAGTGCCGATACGCAGTATTTT.

In its sample, this clone was seen once. The chain combines TRBV5-1 with TRBJ2-1; D unresolved. Germline V lookup: CDR1 SGHRS, CDR2 YFSETQ. V dropped 4 bases and J dropped 8 bases, with 16 bases sitting between them. The CDR3 runs to 14 residues. The CDR3 loop reads CASSPDGSEYEQFF. The DNA of the CDR3 is TGCGCCAGCAGCCCCGATGGATCCGAGTATGAGCAGTTCTTC.

This chain connects TRBV30 to TRBJ2-2; the D call may be TRBD1 or TRBD2 (5 bases each). Germline V gene lookup returns CDR1 GTSNPN and CDR2 SVGIG (reference sequence). CDR3 length equals 14 residues. The V gene lost 0 bases and the J gene lost 4 bases, with 9 bases spanning the gap. Here the CDR3 reads CAWSVKGPTGELFF. CDR3 sequence (DNA): TGTGCCTGGAGTGTAAAGGGACCCACCGGGGAGCTGTTTTTT.

There are a few counts of this clone. The rearrangement links TRBV10-3 to TRBJ2-5, with 9 bases lining up with TRBD1. CDR1 and CDR2 from the germline V gene are ENHRY and SYGVKD. Trimming at V came to 6 bases and at J to 3 bases, leaving 14 bases not matched to a gene. The CDR3 sequence is 17 residues long. The CDR3 loop reads CAIRETLGQGEKETQYF. The CDR3 region has the DNA TGTGCCATCAGGGAGACTTTGGGACAGGGAGAAAAAGAGACCCAGTACTTC.

This chain connects TRBV27 to TRBJ2-2; 14 bases are shared with TRBD2. The CDR3 runs 22 residues. With V trimmed by 1 base and J by 4 bases, 17 bases remained unmatched. Germline V lookup: CDR1 MNHEY, CDR2 SMNVEV (reference sequence). CDR3 nucleotides: TGTGCCAGCAGTTTATGGGGACGGTTGGGACTAGCGGGAGTCCCAGGCACCGGGGAGCTGTTTTTT. As protein: CASSLWGRLGLAGVPGTGELFF.

V is TRBV4-1 and J is TRBJ2-3; D may be TRBD1 or TRBD2 (5 bases each). Trimming shortened V by 4 bases and J by 5 bases, and 19 bases separated the two germline ends. This CDR3 has 16 amino acids. The germline V gene has CDR1 MGHRA and CDR2 YSYEKL. This CDR3 is CASSPGTGTRGDTQYF. The CDR3 DNA reads TGCGCCAGCAGCCCTGGGACGGGCACACGGGGAGATACGCAGTATTTT.

The chain carries TRBV2 and TRBJ2-2, with a weak D call TRBD2 (6 bases). Trimming took off 2 bases at V and 3 bases at J, with 13 bases between the two ends. The CDR3 has 16 residues. The germline CDR1 and CDR2 sequences are SNHLY and FYNNEI. CDR3 sequence (DNA): TGTGCCAGCAGTGAATCCGGGAGCTGGGACACCGGGGAGCTGTTTTTT. Protein: CASSESGSWDTGELFF. The whole variable domain, remainder taken from reference TRBV2 and TRBJ2-2, is EPEVTQTPSHQVTQMGQEVILRCVPISNHLYFYWYRQILGQKVEFLVSFYNNEISEKSEIFDDQFSVERPDGSNFTLKIRSTKLEDSAMYFCASSESGSWDTGELFFGEGSRLTVL.

V and J are TRBV28 and TRBJ1-4; a weak D match, TRBD1 (5 bases). The CDR3 loop spans 13 amino acids. V was cut by 7 bases and J by 4 bases, with 10 bases left in between. The germline gives CDR1 MDHEN, CDR2 SYDVKM. Here the CDR3 reads CASNSGLNEKLFF. CDR3 nucleotides: TGTGCCAGCAACTCGGGGCTTAATGAAAAACTGTTTTTT.

The CDR3 DNA reads as TGTGCCACCAGCAGCCCGGGGGAAGGGGAAAATGAGCAGTTCTTC. Its protein product is CATSSPGEGENEQFF. The rearrangement joins TRBV15 to TRBJ2-1; perhaps TRBD2 as D (6 bases). The CDR3 covers 15 residues. CDR1 is LNHNV, CDR2 YYDKDF, per germline (reference sequence). V was shortened by 3 bases and J by 7 bases, with 16 bases between the two germline ends. Full variable domain (remainder filled in from reference TRBV15 and TRBJ2-1): DAMVIQNPRYQVTQFGKPVTLSCSQTLNHNVMYWYQQKSSQAPKLLFHYYDKDFNNEADTPDNFQSRRPNTSFCFLDIRSPGLGDTAMYLCATSSPGEGENEQFFGPGTRLTVL.

This chain uses TRBV30 with TRBJ2-2, with D hard to call. V lost 4 bases, J lost 2 bases, and 2 bases lay in between. Germline values: CDR1 GTSNPN, CDR2 SVGIG (reference sequence). This CDR3 is built from 11 residues. The CDR3 sequence is CAWTNTGELFF. Written as DNA, the CDR3 is TGTGCCTGGACCAACACCGGGGAGCTGTTTTTT. The whole variable domain, remainder taken from reference TRBV30 and TRBJ2-2, is SQTIHQWPATLVQPVGSPLSLECTVEGTSNPNLYWYRQAAGRGLQLLFYSVGIGQISSEVPQNLSASRPQDRQFILSSKKLLLSDSGFYLCAWTNTGELFFGEGSRLTVL.

This clone was counted once. The rearrangement links TRBV28 to TRBJ1-3, with a weak D call TRBD1 (5 bases). Germline-derived CDR1 and CDR2 are MDHEN and SYDVKM. The CDR3 runs 15 residues. V gave up 5 bases and J gave up 0 bases, with 11 bases separating them. The CDR3 spells CASSLGGNSGNTIYF. Here the CDR3 DNA reads TGTGCCAGCAGTCTCGGGGGAAACTCTGGAAACACCATATATTTT.

The chain couples TRBV19 to TRBJ2-2, with a possible D match to TRBD2 (5 bases). Germline CDR1 and CDR2: LNHDA and SQIVND (reference sequence). The V end lost 3 bases, the J end lost 1 base, and 9 bases lay between the germline ends. This CDR3 region has 15 residues. CDR3 sequence (DNA): TGTGCCAGTAGTATGAGGGCGGGGAACACCGGGGAGCTGTTTTTT. Its translation: CASSMRAGNTGELFF.

The chain recombines TRBV11-3 with TRBJ2-3; 10 nucleotides align to TRBD1. The CDR3 covers 17 residues. CDR1 and CDR2 from the germline V gene are SGHNT and YENEEA. V was clipped by 5 bases and J by 2 bases; unmatched bases: 10. The CDR3 region has the DNA TGTGCCAGCAGCCCAAATCGGGGACAGGGGACCACAGATACGCAGTATTTT. It encodes CASSPNRGQGTTDTQYF.

The chain combines TRBV28 with TRBJ1-2, with D perhaps matching TRBD1 (6 bases). V was pared by 6 bases and J by 7 bases, with 18 bases between. Germline V gives CDR1 MDHEN, CDR2 SYDVKM. CDR3 size: 14 residues. The CDR3 region has the DNA TGTGCCAGCAGACTCCAGACATCAGGGGCTGGCTACACCTTC. Translation: CASRLQTSGAGYTF.

The V and J genes are TRBV29-1 and TRBJ2-5; D is possibly TRBD1 (6 bases). The germline V and J ends were trimmed by 6 bases and 4 bases, with 12 bases remaining between them. This CDR3 has 12 residues. CDR1 and CDR2 from the germline V gene are SQVTM and ANQGSEA. CDR3 amino acids: CSVGGIGETQYF. DNA of the CDR3: TGCAGCGTAGGGGGAATTGGAGAGACCCAGTACTTC.